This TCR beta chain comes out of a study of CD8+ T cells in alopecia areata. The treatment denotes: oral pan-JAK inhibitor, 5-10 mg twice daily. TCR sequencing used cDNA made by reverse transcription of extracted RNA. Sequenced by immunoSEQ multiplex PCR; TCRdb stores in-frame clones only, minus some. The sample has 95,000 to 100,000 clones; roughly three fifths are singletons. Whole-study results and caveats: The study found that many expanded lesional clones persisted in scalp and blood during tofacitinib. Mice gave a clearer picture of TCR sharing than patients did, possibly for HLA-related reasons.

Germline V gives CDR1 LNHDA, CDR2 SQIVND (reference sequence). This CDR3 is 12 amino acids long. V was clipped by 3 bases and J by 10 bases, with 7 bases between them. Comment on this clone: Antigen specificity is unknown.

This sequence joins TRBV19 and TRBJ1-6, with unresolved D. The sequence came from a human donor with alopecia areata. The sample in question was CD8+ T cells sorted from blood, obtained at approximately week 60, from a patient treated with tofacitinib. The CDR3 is CASSIGGSPLHF. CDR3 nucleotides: TGTGCCAGTAGTATCGGTGGATCACCCCTCCACTTT. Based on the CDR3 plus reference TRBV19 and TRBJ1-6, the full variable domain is DGGITQSPKYLFRKEGQNVTLSCEQNLNHDAMYWYRQDPGQGLRLIYYSQIVNDFQKGDIAEGYSVSREKKESFPLTVTSAQKNPTAFYLCASSIGGSPLHFGNGTRLTVT.